The 10 T cell receptor beta chains given below trace back to one sample, sequenced in a study of neurological immune-mediated disorders. From the 5' RACE reads, TCRdb called clonotypes with MiXCR, one entry per CDR3 protein. The table has around 65,000 distinct CDR3 sequences, around 5.1% seen once. The sequencing sample was made of PBMCs. The receptors shown here come from a human donor with multiple sclerosis. The donor label of this sample is uncertain.

There are many counts of this clonotype. The chain couples TRBV5-1 to TRBJ2-2, with 10 bases lining up with TRBD1. The CDR3 consists of 15 residues. The ends lost 4 bases at V and 3 bases at J; junction bases unmatched: 3. Germline CDR1 is SGHRS and CDR2 is YFSETQ. CDR3 protein: CASSVTGGDTGELFF. The DNA for the CDR3 is TGCGCCAGCAGCGTGACAGGGGGCGACACCGGGGAGCTGTTTTTT.

This clonotype has a count of ten or more. This chain links TRBV7-9 with TRBJ1-1; a possible D gene is TRBD1 (5 bases). This CDR3 contains 14 residues. Germline-derived CDR1 and CDR2 are SEHNR and FQNEAQ (reference sequence). The V end lost 2 bases, the J end lost 1 base, and 8 bases lay between the germline ends. The DNA for the CDR3 is TGTGCCAGCAGCTTACAGGGTGGGAACACTGAAGCTTTCTTT. Translation gives CASSLQGGNTEAFF. Full variable domain (outside the CDR3, taken from reference TRBV7-9 and TRBJ1-1): DTGVSQNPRHKITKRGQNVTFRCDPISEHNRLYWYRQTLGQGPEFLTYFQNEAQLEKSRLLSDRFSAERPKGSFSTLEIQRTEQGDSAMYLCASSLQGGNTEAFFGQGTRLTVV.

The sample holds many counts of this clonotype. The chain combines TRBV5-1 with TRBJ1-1, with 9 positions matching TRBD1. Per the germline V gene, CDR1 is SGHRS and CDR2 is YFSETQ. Trimming at V came to 3 bases and at J to 5 bases, leaving 8 bases not matched to a gene. The length of the CDR3 is 15 residues. CDR3 in amino acids: CASSSYRGLATEAFF. In DNA, the CDR3 is TGCGCCAGCAGCTCCTACAGGGGGCTGGCGACTGAAGCTTTCTTT. The whole variable domain, remainder taken from reference TRBV5-1 and TRBJ1-1, is KAGVTQTPRYLIKTRGQQVTLSCSPISGHRSVSWYQQTPGQGLQFLFEYFSETQRNKGNFPGRFSGRQFSNSRSEMNVSTLELGDSALYLCASSSYRGLATEAFFGQGTRLTVV.

This clonotype was found many times. The chain is built from TRBV5-6 and TRBJ2-5; D ambiguous. The CDR3 is 11 amino acids. The V end lost 2 bases, the J end lost 5 bases, and 4 bases lay between the germline ends. The germline V gene encodes CDR1 SGHDT and CDR2 YYEEEE. This chain's CDR3 is CASSFFETQYF. The DNA for the CDR3 is TGTGCCAGCAGCTTTTTTGAGACCCAGTACTTC.

This clonotype has at least ten counts. The chain is built from TRBV27 and TRBJ2-3, with TRBD2 matching over 7 bases. Looked up from germline, CDR1 is MNHEY and CDR2 is SMNVEV (reference sequence). The CDR3 is 16 residues long. V was pared by 6 bases and J by 5 bases, with 14 bases of the junction left unmatched. This CDR3 reads CASSSRWSGRIDTQYF. CDR3 DNA sequence: TGTGCCAGCAGCAGTCGTTGGTCCGGGAGGATAGATACGCAGTATTTT.

This clonotype was recorded many times. This rearrangement joins TRBV20-1 to TRBJ1-4; maybe TRBD1 (5 bases). V gave up 0 bases and J gave up 7 bases, with 12 bases separating them. Per germline, CDR1 DFQATT and CDR2 SNEGSKA (reference sequence). This CDR3 has 14 residues. CDR3 DNA: TGCAGTGCTAGAGATGGCAGGGATAGTGAAAAACTGTTTTTT. Its translation is CSARDGRDSEKLFF.

This clonotype has a count of ten or more. The chain recombines TRBV10-2 with TRBJ2-3, with D possibly being TRBD2 (5 bases). V lost 2 bases and J lost 1, with 7 bases in between. Germline lookup yields CDR1 WSHSY and CDR2 SAAADI. This CDR3 has 14 residues. For the CDR3, the DNA is TGCGCCAGCAGTGAGGCGGGCGGCACAGATACGCAGTATTTT. Its protein is CASSEAGGTDTQYF.

This clonotype came up many times. The J gene is TRBJ2-3, the V gene TRBV5-1, with 9 bases lining up with TRBD1. The CDR3 extends over 14 amino acids. The germline gives CDR1 SGHRS, CDR2 YFSETQ. Germline trimming cut 5 bases from V and 3 bases from J; bases unmatched to any gene: 4. The CDR3 region has the DNA TGCGCCAGCAGAGCGGGACAGGGAACAGATACGCAGTATTTT. Amino acids: CASRAGQGTDTQYF.

This clonotype was seen ten or more times. CDR3 amino acids: CASSFSGRGSQPQHF. CDR3 DNA sequence: TGTGCCAGCAGCTTTTCAGGGAGAGGAAGTCAGCCCCAGCATTTT. J is TRBJ1-5 and V is TRBV7-9; D might be TRBD1 (5 bases). CDR1 is SEHNR, CDR2 FQNEAQ, per germline (reference sequence). The CDR3 has 15 amino acids. Trimming pared 3 bases from V and 6 bases from J, leaving 15 bases between.

Ten or more counts support this clonotype. This chain connects TRBV10-3 to TRBJ1-2; TRBD1 aligns across 7 bases. The CDR3 has 12 amino acids. With 11 bases clipped from V and 8 bases from J, the junction kept 11 bases outside the gene matches. The germline V gene encodes CDR1 ENHRY and CDR2 SYGVKD. The CDR3 DNA follows: TGTGCCTCTGGGGACAGTCTTTTAGGCTACACCTTC. As protein: CASGDSLLGYTF.